These T cell receptor beta chains were read from a single sample in a study of blood T cell repertoires in COVID-19. Repertoires were generated with immunoSEQ multiplex PCR, while TCRdb's copy carries only in-frame clones and drops some. The sample lists approximately 330,000 clones, 70% to 90% occurring once. The sequenced sample consisted of peripheral blood. These receptors originate from a woman aged 50 to 60 with active or convalescent COVID-19. Both conserved end residues are part of each CDR3. The D gene is left open where the match is weak. Not every row has a clone size; where given, it reads once, few, many or a size class.

d_call: .; v_call: TRBV4-3; j_call: TRBJ2-2; clone_size: .; cdr3_aa: CASSQDHKGFDTGELFF; cdr3_nt: TGCGCCAGCAGCCAAGATCATAAGGGGTTCGACACCGGGGAGCTGTTTTTT
d_call: TRBD1; v_call: TRBV9; j_call: TRBJ1-1; clone_size: .; cdr3_aa: CASSPRDRDTEAFF; cdr3_nt: TGTGCCAGCTCCCCCCGGGACAGGGACACTGAAGCTTTCTTT
d_call: .; v_call: TRBV4-3; j_call: TRBJ1-2; clone_size: .; cdr3_aa: CASSQVVQGARGYTF; cdr3_nt: TGCGCCAGCAGCCAAGTCGTCCAGGGCGCGCGTGGCTACACCTTC
d_call: TRBD2; v_call: TRBV10-3; j_call: TRBJ2-7; clone_size: .; cdr3_aa: CAIGLSGSSGEQYF; cdr3_nt: TGTGCCATCGGGCTTAGCGGGAGTAGTGGTGAGCAGTACTTC
d_call: .; v_call: TRBV21-1; j_call: TRBJ2-7; clone_size: .; cdr3_aa: CASSNQTDRPSGRSVVGNSYEQYF; cdr3_nt: TGTGCCAGCAGCAACCAGACCGACCGTCCTAGCGGGAGGTCTGTGGTGGGGAACTCCTACGAGCAGTACTTC
d_call: .; v_call: TRBV2; j_call: TRBJ1-6; clone_size: .; cdr3_aa: CASSESGSPLHF; cdr3_nt: TGTGCCAGCAGTGAGTCCGGTTCACCCCTCCACTTT
d_call: TRBD1; v_call: TRBV5-4; j_call: TRBJ2-7; clone_size: .; cdr3_aa: CASSLKGQVYEQYF; cdr3_nt: TGTGCCAGCAGCTTAAAAGGACAGGTCTACGAGCAGTACTTC
d_call: .; v_call: TRBV3-1/TRBV3-2; j_call: TRBJ1-1; clone_size: .; cdr3_aa: CASSQLVGSPEAFF; cdr3_nt: TGTGCCAGCAGCCAACTAGTCGGGAGTCCCGAAGCTTTCTTT
d_call: TRBD1; v_call: TRBV30; j_call: TRBJ1-2; clone_size: .; cdr3_aa: CAWRETGNSYGYTF; cdr3_nt: TGTGCCTGGAGAGAGACAGGGAACTCCTATGGCTACACCTTC
d_call: .; v_call: TRBV19; j_call: TRBJ2-3; clone_size: .; cdr3_aa: CASSDTNADTQYF; cdr3_nt: TGTGCCAGTAGTGATACCAACGCGGATACGCAGTATTTT
d_call: .; v_call: TRBV7-2; j_call: TRBJ2-1; clone_size: once; cdr3_aa: CASSFGRYNEQFF; cdr3_nt: TGTGCCAGCAGCTTTGGCCGCTACAATGAGCAGTTCTTC
d_call: .; v_call: TRBV6-5; j_call: TRBJ1-1; clone_size: .; cdr3_aa: CASSPIAYSNTEAFF; cdr3_nt: TGTGCCAGCAGTCCTATAGCATATTCGAACACTGAAGCTTTCTTT
d_call: .; v_call: TRBV30; j_call: TRBJ1-6; clone_size: once; cdr3_aa: CAWSVAGYNSPLHF; cdr3_nt: TGTGCCTGGAGTGTTGCAGGGTATAATTCACCCCTCCACTTT
d_call: TRBD1; v_call: TRBV4-2; j_call: TRBJ2-7; clone_size: few; cdr3_aa: CASSPDRDRVEQYF; cdr3_nt: TGTGCCAGCAGCCCCGACCGGGACAGGGTCGAGCAGTACTTC
d_call: TRBD2; v_call: TRBV7-3; j_call: TRBJ2-5; clone_size: .; cdr3_aa: CASSLWGGGIQETQYF; cdr3_nt: TGTGCCAGCAGCCTATGGGGCGGGGGGATCCAAGAGACCCAGTACTTC
d_call: TRBD2; v_call: TRBV7-8; j_call: TRBJ2-3; clone_size: .; cdr3_aa: CASSAYTSEPTDTQYF; cdr3_nt: TGTGCCAGCAGCGCGTACACTAGCGAGCCCACAGATACGCAGTATTTT
d_call: TRBD1; v_call: TRBV19; j_call: TRBJ1-1; clone_size: once; cdr3_aa: CASKQGADTEAFF; cdr3_nt: TGTGCCAGTAAACAGGGGGCGGACACTGAAGCTTTCTTT
d_call: .; v_call: TRBV9; j_call: TRBJ2-7; clone_size: .; cdr3_aa: CASSPLGSGPYEQYF; cdr3_nt: TGTGCCAGCAGCCCTCTGGGCAGCGGGCCCTACGAGCAGTACTTC
d_call: TRBD2; v_call: TRBV5-1; j_call: TRBJ2-7; clone_size: .; cdr3_aa: CASSLDPSGTSYEQYF; cdr3_nt: TGCGCCAGCAGCTTGGATCCTAGCGGGACCTCCTACGAGCAGTACTTC
d_call: .; v_call: TRBV29-1; j_call: TRBJ1-1; clone_size: few; cdr3_aa: CSVLGHMNTEAFF; cdr3_nt: TGCAGCGTCCTGGGACACATGAACACTGAAGCTTTCTTT
d_call: TRBD1; v_call: TRBV28; j_call: TRBJ2-7; clone_size: .; cdr3_aa: CASSRSDRVTYEQYF; cdr3_nt: TGTGCCAGCAGCCGGTCTGACAGGGTGACCTACGAGCAGTACTTC
d_call: .; v_call: TRBV6-5; j_call: TRBJ2-7; clone_size: .; cdr3_aa: CASEGEGYEQYF; cdr3_nt: TGTGCCAGCGAGGGTGAAGGCTACGAGCAGTACTTC
d_call: TRBD1; v_call: TRBV12-3/TRBV12-4; j_call: TRBJ2-7; clone_size: .; cdr3_aa: CASSIGTGEQYF; cdr3_nt: TGTGCCAGCAGTATCGGGACAGGCGAGCAGTACTTC
d_call: TRBD2; v_call: TRBV19; j_call: TRBJ2-5; clone_size: .; cdr3_aa: CASSISGDPRETQYF; cdr3_nt: TGTGCCAGTAGTATTAGCGGGGACCCCCGGGAGACCCAGTACTTC
d_call: TRBD1; v_call: TRBV19; j_call: TRBJ2-2; clone_size: .; cdr3_aa: CASRLGTGGNGELFF; cdr3_nt: TGTGCCAGTAGATTAGGGACAGGGGGTAACGGGGAGCTGTTTTTT
d_call: .; v_call: TRBV5-4; j_call: TRBJ2-5; clone_size: .; cdr3_aa: CASSLLAYQETQYF; cdr3_nt: TGTGCCAGCAGCCTGCTAGCGTACCAAGAGACCCAGTACTTC
d_call: TRBD1; v_call: TRBV5-1; j_call: TRBJ1-4; clone_size: .; cdr3_aa: CASSKAGTETEKLFF; cdr3_nt: TGCGCCAGCAGCAAGGCCGGGACAGAGACCGAAAAACTGTTTTTT
d_call: .; v_call: TRBV24-1; j_call: TRBJ2-1; clone_size: .; cdr3_aa: CATRDGTSSYNEQFF; cdr3_nt: TGTGCCACCCGAGACGGGACTTCGTCGTACAATGAGCAGTTCTTC
d_call: .; v_call: TRBV28; j_call: TRBJ2-7; clone_size: .; cdr3_aa: CASSTVREQYF; cdr3_nt: TGTGCCAGCAGTACGGTGCGGGAGCAGTACTTC
d_call: TRBD1; v_call: TRBV5-1; j_call: TRBJ1-2; clone_size: .; cdr3_aa: CASSQGQGVGYGYTF; cdr3_nt: TGCGCCAGCAGCCAGGGACAGGGGGTGGGCTATGGCTACACCTTC
d_call: TRBD2; v_call: TRBV30; j_call: TRBJ2-3; clone_size: .; cdr3_aa: CAWSVLRTSGAPDTQYF; cdr3_nt: TGTGCCTGGAGTGTACTCCGGACTAGCGGGGCGCCAGATACGCAGTATTTT
d_call: .; v_call: TRBV28; j_call: TRBJ1-1; clone_size: once; cdr3_aa: CASRNRANTEAFF; cdr3_nt: TGTGCCAGCAGGAACAGGGCGAACACTGAAGCTTTCTTT
d_call: TRBD2; v_call: TRBV6-6; j_call: TRBJ2-1; clone_size: .; cdr3_aa: CASRRAGDSSSYNEQFF; cdr3_nt: TGTGCCAGCAGACGAGCGGGAGATTCATCCTCCTACAATGAGCAGTTCTTC
d_call: .; v_call: TRBV3-1/TRBV3-2; j_call: TRBJ2-7; clone_size: .; cdr3_aa: CASSPEQARSYEQYF; cdr3_nt: TGTGCCAGCAGCCCTGAACAGGCCCGTTCCTACGAGCAGTACTTC
d_call: TRBD2; v_call: TRBV7-2; j_call: TRBJ2-5; clone_size: once; cdr3_aa: CASSPSGRAFETQYF; cdr3_nt: TGTGCCAGCAGCCCTAGCGGGAGGGCCTTCGAGACCCAGTACTTC
d_call: TRBD1; v_call: TRBV29-1; j_call: TRBJ2-1; clone_size: .; cdr3_aa: CSVVAQGEQFF; cdr3_nt: TGCAGCGTTGTTGCACAGGGGGAGCAGTTCTTC
d_call: .; v_call: TRBV18; j_call: TRBJ1-1; clone_size: .; cdr3_aa: CASSPSVREVGTEAFF; cdr3_nt: TGTGCCAGCTCACCATCAGTGAGGGAAGTAGGCACTGAAGCTTTCTTT
d_call: TRBD2; v_call: TRBV27; j_call: TRBJ2-7; clone_size: .; cdr3_aa: CASSVAGVGYEQYF; cdr3_nt: TGTGCCAGCAGCGTAGCGGGAGTAGGGTACGAGCAGTACTTC
d_call: TRBD1; v_call: TRBV5-4; j_call: TRBJ2-7; clone_size: few; cdr3_aa: CASSLGPGQYNEQYF; cdr3_nt: TGTGCCAGCAGCCTCGGACCGGGACAGTATAACGAGCAGTACTTC
d_call: .; v_call: TRBV6-6; j_call: TRBJ2-2; clone_size: .; cdr3_aa: CASSYEQAGELFF; cdr3_nt: TGTGCCAGCAGTTACGAGCAAGCCGGGGAGCTGTTTTTT
d_call: TRBD2; v_call: TRBV19; j_call: TRBJ2-1; clone_size: .; cdr3_aa: CASTRGTSGGHEQFF; cdr3_nt: TGTGCCAGTACTCGAGGTACTAGCGGGGGTCATGAGCAGTTCTTC
d_call: .; v_call: TRBV4-2; j_call: TRBJ1-2; clone_size: few; cdr3_aa: CASSQAGLDYGYTF; cdr3_nt: TGTGCCAGCAGCCAAGCGGGTTTAGACTATGGCTACACCTTC
d_call: TRBD2; v_call: TRBV6-6; j_call: TRBJ2-7; clone_size: .; cdr3_aa: CASSATSGGIEQYF; cdr3_nt: TGTGCCAGCAGCGCCACTAGCGGGGGGATCGAGCAGTACTTC
d_call: .; v_call: TRBV21-1; j_call: TRBJ1-2; clone_size: .; cdr3_aa: CASSRRAGGGYGYTF; cdr3_nt: TGTGCCAGCAGCAGAAGGGCGGGGGGTGGCTATGGCTACACCTTC
d_call: TRBD2; v_call: TRBV11-2; j_call: TRBJ2-2; clone_size: .; cdr3_aa: CASSPRGDRNTGELFF; cdr3_nt: TGTGCCAGCAGCCCACGGGGGGATAGGAACACCGGGGAGCTGTTTTTT
d_call: TRBD1; v_call: TRBV28; j_call: TRBJ2-1; clone_size: few; cdr3_aa: CASYRLDRDSYNEQFF; cdr3_nt: TGTGCCAGCTACCGATTAGACAGGGATTCATACAATGAGCAGTTCTTC